A selection of T cell receptor beta chains follows, all from one sample in a study of cytomegalovirus exposure and HLA in healthy donors. Only in-frame clones appear in the TCRdb table, and some are missing; sequencing was by immunoSEQ multiplex PCR. Of 190,000 or so clones listed, 83% were seen once; the top ten hold around 1.6%. The specimen was PBMCs. The receptors stem from a man aged 50-59 years in good health and CMV-seronegative. Both conserved end residues are part of each CDR3. D genes are given only for firm matches. The size of a clone is reported for some rows only, either as once, few or many, or as a class for expanded clones.

TRBJ1-2 . TRBD1 TRBV5-1 14 TGCGCCAGCGCAACAGGGGGCCCGGTCTATGGCTACACCTTC CASATGGPVYGYTF
TRBJ1-2 . . TRBV9 15 TGTGCCAGCAGCGTAGGGGGAGGGGGTGTCTATGGCTACACCTTC CASSVGGGGVYGYTF
TRBJ1-5 . TRBD1 TRBV5-1 15 TGCGCCAGCAGCTTGGACAAGGGGGCGAATCAGCCCCAGCATTTT CASSLDKGANQPQHF
TRBJ2-7 once TRBD2 TRBV7-2 16 TGTGCCAGCAGCGGGAGGACTAGCGGGATCAACTACGAGCAGTACTTC CASSGRTSGINYEQYF
TRBJ1-1 . TRBD1 TRBV6-5 14 TGTGCCAGCAGTTTCGGGACAGGGATTACTGAAGCTTTCTTT CASSFGTGITEAFF
TRBJ1-2 few . TRBV7-9 13 TGTGCCAGCAGCCCCAGGGCTAACTATGGCTACACCTTC CASSPRANYGYTF
TRBJ1-5 . . TRBV9 15 TGTGCCAGCAGCCCAAGCGGGCAGGGCAATCAGCCCCAGCATTTT CASSPSGQGNQPQHF
TRBJ1-1 . . TRBV21-1 14 TGTGCCAGCAGCAAAGCCCCAGGGAACACTGAAGCTTTCTTT CASSKAPGNTEAFF
TRBJ2-3 . TRBD2 TRBV4-1 17 TGCGCCAGCAGCCGGAGACTAGCGGTTACTAGCACAGATACGCAGTATTTT CASSRRLAVTSTDTQYF
TRBJ2-7 . TRBD1 TRBV19 16 TGTGCCAGTAGCATCGAAACAGGGGGTTTAACCTACGAGCAGTACTTC CASSIETGGLTYEQYF
TRBJ2-7 . TRBD1 TRBV18 17 TGTGCCAGCTCACCACTCGCCAGCATGCAGGGGGCCTACGAGCAGTACTTC CASSPLASMQGAYEQYF
TRBJ1-6 . TRBD1 TRBV6-6 16 TGTGCCAGCAGAACACAGGGGACAATATATAATTCACCCCTCCACTTT CASRTQGTIYNSPLHF
TRBJ2-5 . TRBD1 TRBV7-2 14 TGTGCCAGCAGCTCCGGACAGGGGATTGAGACCCAGTACTTC CASSSGQGIETQYF
TRBJ2-1 . . TRBV7-9 12 TGTGCCAGCAGTGGACAGTACAATGAGCAGTTCTTC CASSGQYNEQFF
TRBJ2-7 . TRBD2 TRBV30 14 TGTGCCTGGCAAACTAGCGGAGGCTCCTACGAGCAGTACTTC CAWQTSGGSYEQYF
TRBJ2-7 . TRBD1 TRBV19 14 TGTGCCAGTAGTATCGGGACAGGGGTCTACGAGCAGTACTTC CASSIGTGVYEQYF
TRBJ2-6 . TRBD1 TRBV9 17 TGTGCCAGCAGCGTGCCGACAGGGATCTCTGGGGCCAACGTCCTGACTTTC CASSVPTGISGANVLTF
TRBJ1-6 . . TRBV28 15 TGTGCCAGCAGTTTATGGGCCGGGGGGAACTCACCCCTCCACTTT CASSLWAGGNSPLHF
TRBJ1-2 . . TRBV7-9 12 TGTGCCAGCAGCGGCAGGGTAGCCGGCTACACCTTC CASSGRVAGYTF
TRBJ1-3 . TRBD1 TRBV5-1 15 TGCGCCAGCAGCACTACAGGGGGCTCTGGAAACACCATATATTTT CASSTTGGSGNTIYF
TRBJ1-5 . TRBD1 TRBV18 16 TGTGCCAGCTCACCATCGACAGGGGGCAACAATCAGCCCCAGCATTTT CASSPSTGGNNQPQHF
TRBJ2-5 . TRBD2 TRBV5-1 16 TGCGCCAGCAGCTTGATGCGGGGGGGCACTAGGGAGACCCAGTACTTC CASSLMRGGTRETQYF
TRBJ2-1 . . TRBV27 15 TGTGCCAGCAGTTTAGTCAGGAGGCCCTCGAATGAGCAGTTCTTC CASSLVRRPSNEQFF
TRBJ1-4 few TRBD1 TRBV5-1 15 TGCGCCAGCAGCGCCCGACAGGGAGATAATGAAAAACTGTTTTTT CASSARQGDNEKLFF
TRBJ1-1 once . TRBV6-1 15 TGTGCCAGCAGGGACCTAGGGGGAATGAACACTGAAGCTTTCTTT CASRDLGGMNTEAFF
TRBJ1-1 few TRBD1 TRBV5-6 14 TGTGCCAGCAGCTTGGAAGGGGGCGGAACTGAAGCTTTCTTT CASSLEGGGTEAFF
TRBJ2-7 . TRBD2 TRBV28 13 TGTGCCAGCAGTTTTCTAGCGGGCTACGAGCAGTACTTC CASSFLAGYEQYF
TRBJ1-2 . TRBD1 TRBV6-5 13 TGTGCCAGCAGACTAGACAGGGTCGATGGCTACACCTTC CASRLDRVDGYTF
TRBJ1-5 . . TRBV23-1 17 TGCGCCAGCAGTCAATCACACGGAAGGGGCCACAATCAGCCCCAGCATTTT CASSQSHGRGHNQPQHF
TRBJ2-7 . . TRBV18 14 TGTGCCAGCTCACTACAGCCAACCGCGCCCGAGCAGTACTTC CASSLQPTAPEQYF
TRBJ1-2 . TRBD1 TRBV28 14 TGTGCCAGCAGTAGAACCGAGGGGGCGCGAGGCTACACCTTC CASSRTEGARGYTF
TRBJ1-1 . TRBD1 TRBV7-9 14 TGTGCCAGCAGCTTCGCCGAGACAGGGCTCTCAGCTTTCTTT CASSFAETGLSAFF
TRBJ1-2 . . TRBV6-1 14 TGTGCCAGCAGCCTATCGCAGGGGATCTATGGCTACACCTTC CASSLSQGIYGYTF
TRBJ1-5 . . TRBV19 19 TGTGCCAGTAGTATAGGAGGAGGACAGCAAAGGTATAGCAATCAGCCCCAGCATTTT CASSIGGGQQRYSNQPQHF
TRBJ2-3 . TRBD1 TRBV5-1 14 TGCGCCAGCAGCTCCGGGACAGAGACAGATACGCAGTATTTT CASSSGTETDTQYF
TRBJ1-3 . TRBD1 TRBV19 15 TGTGCCAGTAGGAGAACGGGACAGGGGGCAAACACCATATATTTT CASRRTGQGANTIYF
TRBJ1-4 . TRBD1 TRBV11-1 15 TGTGCCAGCAGCGTCGACAGGGTAGGGGGTGAAAAACTGTTTTTT CASSVDRVGGEKLFF
TRBJ1-1 . TRBD1 TRBV2 14 TGTGCCAGCAGTCCACAGGGGTGGGGAACTGAAGCTTTCTTT CASSPQGWGTEAFF
TRBJ2-1 . . TRBV7-9 17 TGTGCCAGCAGCCCAGAGGGGGTGCGGCCGACCTACAATGAGCAGTTCTTC CASSPEGVRPTYNEQFF
TRBJ1-3 few . TRBV30 13 TGTGCCTGGAGTGTACAACCGAGGAACACCATATATTTT CAWSVQPRNTIYF
TRBJ2-7 once TRBD2 TRBV9 17 TGTGCCAGCAGCGCCGGACTAGCGGGAGGTCCTGTCTACGAGCAGTACTTC CASSAGLAGGPVYEQYF
TRBJ2-1 . TRBD1 TRBV4-3 15 TGCGCCAGCAGCCCACCGGGACAGGTATACAATGAGCAGTTCTTC CASSPPGQVYNEQFF
TRBJ2-7 . TRBD1 TRBV5-4 14 TGTGCCAGCAGCTTACAGGGGGCCTCCTACGAGCAGTACTTC CASSLQGASYEQYF
TRBJ2-1 . TRBD1 TRBV5-1 16 TGCGCCAGCAGCGTCCCGGGACAGGGGGGTTTGAATGAGCAGTTCTTC CASSVPGQGGLNEQFF
TRBJ1-5 . . TRBV7-2 18 TGTGCCAGCAGCGATAAACCTGCGGCCAGTGATAGCAATCAGCCCCAGCATTTT CASSDKPAASDSNQPQHF
TRBJ2-7 . TRBD2 TRBV7-8 15 TGTGCCAGCACCCTGCGGCTAGCGGGGCCATACGAGCAGTACTTC CASTLRLAGPYEQYF
TRBJ2-7 once TRBD1 TRBV5-1 16 TGCGCCAGCAGCTTGATCGGCGTCGGGACAGCAGACGAGCAGTACTTC CASSLIGVGTADEQYF
TRBJ2-7 . TRBD2 TRBV18 15 TGTGCCAGCTCACCTTTAGCGGGTGTCTCCTACGAGCAGTACTTC CASSPLAGVSYEQYF
TRBJ1-1 few . TRBV4-1 13 TGCGCCAGCAGCCAGAGGGGGTGGACTGAAGCTTTCTTT CASSQRGWTEAFF
TRBJ1-3 . . TRBV27 13 TGTGCCAGCAGTTTTATCCTTGGAGGCACCATATATTTT CASSFILGGTIYF
TRBJ2-5 . TRBD2 TRBV7-2 17 TGTGCCAGCAGCCTGGGCTCTAGTGGCGGGGGGGCGAAGACCCAGTACTTC CASSLGSSGGGAKTQYF
TRBJ1-4 . TRBD1 TRBV7-6 15 TGTGCCAGCAGCTTACAGGACAGGGGGGGGGAAAAACTGTTTTTT CASSLQDRGGEKLFF
TRBJ2-7 . TRBD1 TRBV19 14 TGTGCCAGTAGCCTCCCGGACAGGGGGTACGAGCAGTACTTC CASSLPDRGYEQYF
TRBJ2-7 . TRBD2 TRBV27 14 TGTGCCAGCAGTTTCTTAGCGGGAGCTGAGGAGCAGTACTTC CASSFLAGAEEQYF
TRBJ1-1 . TRBD1 TRBV5-4 18 TGTGCCAGCAGCTTCCCCGGACAGGGGAGGCTCTCTGGCGCTGAAGCTTTCTTT CASSFPGQGRLSGAEAFF
TRBJ2-4 . . TRBV6-5 14 TGTGCCAGCAGTAAGACAGGAGGAGGAAACATTCAGTACTTC CASSKTGGGNIQYF
TRBJ1-2 few TRBD1 TRBV5-1 16 TGCGCCAGCAGCTTGGCCCCGGGACAGGGGGCGCCTGGCTACACCTTC CASSLAPGQGAPGYTF
TRBJ2-7 once TRBD1 TRBV30 14 TGTGCCTGGAGCCGCGGGACAGGGCCCTACGAGCAGTACTTC CAWSRGTGPYEQYF
TRBJ2-5 . . TRBV6-5 13 TGTGCCAGCAGCCATGTATTTCGGGAGACCCAGTACTTC CASSHVFRETQYF
TRBJ1-2 . . TRBV7-9 14 TGTGCCAGCAGCTTATCTACAGTAGGCTATGGCTACACCTTC CASSLSTVGYGYTF